The entry that follows covers one TCR beta chain sequence. Its antigen is not identified. The V gene lost 2 bases and the J gene lost 2 bases, with 15 bases spanning the gap. Germline CDR1 SGHAT, CDR2 FQNNGV. The CDR3 consists of 16 residues. The source of the sample is a study of cytomegalovirus exposure and HLA in healthy donors. Notes on the study in general: In vitro data verified a few CMV-associated chains as specific for CMV antigens. According to the study, 160 or so TCR beta chains were cytomegalovirus-associated.

The primer mix had 60 Vbeta and 13 Jbeta primers. Repertoires were generated with immunoSEQ multiplex PCR, while TCRdb's copy carries only in-frame clones and drops some. This table has approximately 130,000 clones, 75% to 80% appearing once. Material for sequencing was PBMCs. The chain has TRBV11-2 and TRBJ1-1, with TRBD1 as a possible D gene (6 bases). The clonotype comes from a male donor in good health and CMV-seronegative. CDR3 bases: TGTGCCAGCAGCTTACAGGGGAGGGGACGAAACACTGAAGCTTTCTTT. Protein sequence: CASSLQGRGRNTEAFF.